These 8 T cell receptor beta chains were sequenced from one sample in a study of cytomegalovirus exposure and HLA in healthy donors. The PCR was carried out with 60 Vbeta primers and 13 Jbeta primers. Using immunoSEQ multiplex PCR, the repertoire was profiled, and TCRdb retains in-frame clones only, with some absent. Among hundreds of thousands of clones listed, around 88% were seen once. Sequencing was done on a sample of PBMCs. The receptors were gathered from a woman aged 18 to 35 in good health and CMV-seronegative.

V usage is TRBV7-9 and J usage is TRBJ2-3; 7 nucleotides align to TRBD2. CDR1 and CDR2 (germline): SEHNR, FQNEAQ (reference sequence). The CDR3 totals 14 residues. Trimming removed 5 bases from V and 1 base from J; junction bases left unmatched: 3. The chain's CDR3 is CASSPSGGTDTQYF. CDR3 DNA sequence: TGTGCCAGCAGCCCCAGCGGGGGCACAGATACGCAGTATTTT.

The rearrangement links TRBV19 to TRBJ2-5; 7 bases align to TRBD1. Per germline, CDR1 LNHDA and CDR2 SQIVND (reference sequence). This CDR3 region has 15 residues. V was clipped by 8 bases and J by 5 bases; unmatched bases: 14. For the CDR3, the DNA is TGTGCCAGTTCTGAACAGGGGATGAGACAGGAGACCCAGTACTTC. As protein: CASSEQGMRQETQYF.

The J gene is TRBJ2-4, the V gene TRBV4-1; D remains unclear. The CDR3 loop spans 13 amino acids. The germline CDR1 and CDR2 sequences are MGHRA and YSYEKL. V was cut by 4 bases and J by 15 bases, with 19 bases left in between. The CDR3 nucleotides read TGCGCCAGCAGCCCACCCCCCGGTTACCAACTGTACTTC. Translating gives CASSPPPGYQLYF.

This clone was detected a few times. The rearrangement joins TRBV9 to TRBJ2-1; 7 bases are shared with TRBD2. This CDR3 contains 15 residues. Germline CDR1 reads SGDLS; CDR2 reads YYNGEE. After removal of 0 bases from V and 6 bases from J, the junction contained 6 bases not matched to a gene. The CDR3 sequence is CASSVGLAEPNEQFF. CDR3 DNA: TGTGCCAGCAGCGTAGGGCTAGCGGAACCCAATGAGCAGTTCTTC. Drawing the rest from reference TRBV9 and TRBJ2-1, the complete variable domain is DSGVTQTPKHLITATGQRVTLRCSPRSGDLSVYWYQQSLDQGLQFLIQYYNGEERAKGNILERFSAQQFPDLHSELNLSSLELGDSALYFCASSVGLAEPNEQFFGPGTRLTVL.

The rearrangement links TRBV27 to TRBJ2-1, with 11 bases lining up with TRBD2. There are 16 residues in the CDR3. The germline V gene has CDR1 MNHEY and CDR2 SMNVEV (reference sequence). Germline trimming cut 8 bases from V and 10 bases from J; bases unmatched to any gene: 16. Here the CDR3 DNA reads TGTGCCAGCCAGCGGGGGCAGGGTGCTAGCGGGAGGGAGCAGTTCTTC. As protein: CASQRGQGASGREQFF.

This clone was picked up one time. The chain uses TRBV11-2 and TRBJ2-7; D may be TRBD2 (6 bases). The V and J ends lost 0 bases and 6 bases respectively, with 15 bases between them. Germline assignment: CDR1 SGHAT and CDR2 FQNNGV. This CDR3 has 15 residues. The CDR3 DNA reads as TGTGCCAGCAGCTTAGATGGGGGTGGAGGGTCCGAGCAGTACTTC. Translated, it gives CASSLDGGGGSEQYF.

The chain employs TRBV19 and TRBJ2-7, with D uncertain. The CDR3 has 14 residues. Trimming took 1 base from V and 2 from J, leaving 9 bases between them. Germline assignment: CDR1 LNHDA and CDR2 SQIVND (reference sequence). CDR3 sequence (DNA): TGTGCCAGTAGTATAGGAGTATTAACCTACGAGCAGTACTTC. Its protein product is CASSIGVLTYEQYF.

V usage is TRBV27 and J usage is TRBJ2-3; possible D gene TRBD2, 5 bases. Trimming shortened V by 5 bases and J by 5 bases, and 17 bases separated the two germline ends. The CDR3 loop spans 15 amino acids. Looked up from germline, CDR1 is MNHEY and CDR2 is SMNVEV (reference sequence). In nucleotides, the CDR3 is TGTGCCAGCAGTACCCCGGGCCGGGGTAGAGATACGCAGTATTTT. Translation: CASSTPGRGRDTQYF.